Detailed here is one T cell receptor (beta chain). This sample was included in a study of blood T cells in healthy people across ages. Germline trimming cut 7 bases from V and 0 bases from J; bases unmatched to any gene: 4. Germline V gives CDR1 SGDLS, CDR2 YYNGEE. The CDR3 is made up of 13 amino acids. The use of a sample-barcoded 5' primer and a J-beta primer mix characterized a second PCR of roughly 7 to 12 cycles. TCRdb reprocessed the 5' RACE reads via MiXCR and lists one record per CDR3 protein. In the table there are over 1,200,000 distinct CDR3 sequences, 59% of which are singletons. This sequence originates from a man aged 18 to 29 in good health. V usage is TRBV9 and J usage is TRBJ2-7, with TRBD2 matching 7 bases. The sequenced material came from blood. Here the CDR3 reads CASGRDFSYEQYF. The CDR3, as DNA: TGTGCCAGCGGGAGGGACTTCTCCTACGAGCAGTACTTC. Full variable domain (rest looked up from reference TRBV9 and TRBJ2-7): DSGVTQTPKHLITATGQRVTLRCSPRSGDLSVYWYQQSLDQGLQFLIQYYNGEERAKGNILERFSAQQFPDLHSELNLSSLELGDSALYFCASGRDFSYEQYFGPGTRLTVT.